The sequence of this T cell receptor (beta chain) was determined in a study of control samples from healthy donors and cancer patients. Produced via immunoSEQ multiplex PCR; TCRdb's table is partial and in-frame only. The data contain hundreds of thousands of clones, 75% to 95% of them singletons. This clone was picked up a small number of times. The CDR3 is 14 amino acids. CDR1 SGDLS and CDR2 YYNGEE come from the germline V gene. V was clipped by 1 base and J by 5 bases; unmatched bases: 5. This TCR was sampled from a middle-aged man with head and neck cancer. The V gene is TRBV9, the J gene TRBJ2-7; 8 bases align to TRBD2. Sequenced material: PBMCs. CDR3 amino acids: CASSVSGRIHEQYF. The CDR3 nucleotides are TGTGCCAGCAGCGTAAGCGGGAGAATCCACGAGCAGTACTTC.